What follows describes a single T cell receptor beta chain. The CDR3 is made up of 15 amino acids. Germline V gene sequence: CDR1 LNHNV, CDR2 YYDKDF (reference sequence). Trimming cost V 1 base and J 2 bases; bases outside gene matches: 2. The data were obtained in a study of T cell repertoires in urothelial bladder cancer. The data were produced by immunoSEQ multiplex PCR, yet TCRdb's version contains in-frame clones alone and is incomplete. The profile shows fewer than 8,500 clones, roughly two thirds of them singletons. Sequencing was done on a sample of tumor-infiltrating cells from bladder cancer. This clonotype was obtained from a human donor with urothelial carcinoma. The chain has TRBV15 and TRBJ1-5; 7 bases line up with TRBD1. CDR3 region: CATSRGGQGNQPQHF. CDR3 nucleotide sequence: TGTGCCACCAGCAGAGGAGGACAGGGCAATCAGCCCCAGCATTTT.